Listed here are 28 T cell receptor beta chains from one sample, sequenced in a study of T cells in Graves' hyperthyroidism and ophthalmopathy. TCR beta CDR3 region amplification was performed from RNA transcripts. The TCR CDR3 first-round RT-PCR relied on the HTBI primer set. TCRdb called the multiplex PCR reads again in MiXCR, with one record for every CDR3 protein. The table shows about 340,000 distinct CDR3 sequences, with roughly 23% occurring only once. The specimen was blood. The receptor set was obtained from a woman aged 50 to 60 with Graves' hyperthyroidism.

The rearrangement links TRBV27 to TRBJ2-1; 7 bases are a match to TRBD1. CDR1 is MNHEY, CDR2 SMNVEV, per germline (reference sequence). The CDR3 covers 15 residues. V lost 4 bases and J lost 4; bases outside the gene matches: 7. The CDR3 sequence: CASSWGTDTYNEQFF. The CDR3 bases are TGTGCCAGCAGTTGGGGGACAGACACATACAATGAGCAGTTCTTC.

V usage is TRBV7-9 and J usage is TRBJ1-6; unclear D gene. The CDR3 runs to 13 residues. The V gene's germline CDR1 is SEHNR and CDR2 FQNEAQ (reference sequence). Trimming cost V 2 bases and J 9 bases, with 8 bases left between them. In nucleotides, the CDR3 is TGTGCCAGCAGCTTAACCCTCGGTTCACCCCTCCACTTT. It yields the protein CASSLTLGSPLHF.

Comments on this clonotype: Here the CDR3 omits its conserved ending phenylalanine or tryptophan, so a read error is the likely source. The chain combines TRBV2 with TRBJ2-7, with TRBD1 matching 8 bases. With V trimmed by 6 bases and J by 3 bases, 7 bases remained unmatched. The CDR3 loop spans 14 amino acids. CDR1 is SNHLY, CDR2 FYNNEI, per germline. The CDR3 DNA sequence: TGTGCCAGCAGAGGACAGGGTTCCTTCTACGAGCAGTACTCC. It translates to CASRGQGSFYEQYS.

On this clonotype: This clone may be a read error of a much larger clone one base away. The CDR3 nucleotides read TGTGCCTGGGTTGGAGGGACTAGCAGAAGAGATACGCAGTATTTT. The encoded protein is CAWVGGTSRRDTQYF. The rearrangement joins TRBV30 to TRBJ2-3; TRBD2 aligns across 9 bases. CDR1 and CDR2 from the germline V gene are GTSNPN and SVGIG (reference sequence). The V gene end was trimmed by 5 bases and the J gene end by 5 bases; junction bases not matched to a gene: 11. The length of the CDR3 is 15 residues.

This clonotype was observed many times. The CDR3 loop is CASSTGNRQPQHF. CDR3 DNA: TGTGCCAGCAGTACAGGGAATCGTCAGCCCCAGCATTTT. The rearrangement joins TRBV6-1 to TRBJ1-5, with D perhaps TRBD1 (6 bases). Germline V gene lookup returns CDR1 MNHNS and CDR2 SASEGT. V shed 5 bases and J shed 6 bases, with 11 bases lying between them. The CDR3 has 13 residues.

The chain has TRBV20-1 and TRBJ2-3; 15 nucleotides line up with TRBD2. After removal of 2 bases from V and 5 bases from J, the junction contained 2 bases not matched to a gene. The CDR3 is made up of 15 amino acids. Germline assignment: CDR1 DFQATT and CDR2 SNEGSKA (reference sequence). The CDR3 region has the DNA TGCAGTGCTAGATGGACTAGCGGGAGGGGAGATACGCAGTATTTT. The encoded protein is CSARWTSGRGDTQYF.

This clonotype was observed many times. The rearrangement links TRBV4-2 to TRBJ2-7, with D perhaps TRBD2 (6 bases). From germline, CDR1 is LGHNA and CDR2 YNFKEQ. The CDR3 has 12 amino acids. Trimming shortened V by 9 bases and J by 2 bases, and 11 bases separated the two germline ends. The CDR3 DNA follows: TGTGCCAGTTCGCGGGACGCCTACGAGCAGTACTTC. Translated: CASSRDAYEQYF.

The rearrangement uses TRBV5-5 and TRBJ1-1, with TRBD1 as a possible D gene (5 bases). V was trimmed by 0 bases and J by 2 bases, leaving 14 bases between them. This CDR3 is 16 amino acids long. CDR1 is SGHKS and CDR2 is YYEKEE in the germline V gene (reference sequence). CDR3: CASSLGTRASNTEAFF. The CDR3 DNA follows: TGTGCCAGCAGCTTGGGGACCAGGGCCTCAAACACTGAAGCTTTCTTT.

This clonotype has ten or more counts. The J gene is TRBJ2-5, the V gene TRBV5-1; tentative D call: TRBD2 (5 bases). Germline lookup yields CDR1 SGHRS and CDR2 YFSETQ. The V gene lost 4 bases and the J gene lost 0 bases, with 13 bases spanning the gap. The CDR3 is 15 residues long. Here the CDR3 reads CASSERPGYQETQYF. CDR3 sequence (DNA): TGCGCCAGCAGCGAACGACCGGGATACCAAGAGACCCAGTACTTC.

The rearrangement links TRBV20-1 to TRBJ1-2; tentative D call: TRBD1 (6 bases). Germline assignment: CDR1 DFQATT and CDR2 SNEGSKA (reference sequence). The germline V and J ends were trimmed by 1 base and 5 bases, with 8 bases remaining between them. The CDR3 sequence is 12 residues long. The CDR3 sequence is CSARGQAYGYTF. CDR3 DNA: TGCAGTGCTAGAGGACAGGCATATGGCTACACCTTC.

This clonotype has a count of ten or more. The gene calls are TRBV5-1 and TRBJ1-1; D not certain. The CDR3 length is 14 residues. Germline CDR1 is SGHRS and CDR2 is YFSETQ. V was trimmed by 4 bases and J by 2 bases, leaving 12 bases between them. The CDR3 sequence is CASSPTKVNTEAFF. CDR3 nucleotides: TGCGCCAGCAGCCCCACTAAGGTTAACACTGAAGCTTTCTTT.

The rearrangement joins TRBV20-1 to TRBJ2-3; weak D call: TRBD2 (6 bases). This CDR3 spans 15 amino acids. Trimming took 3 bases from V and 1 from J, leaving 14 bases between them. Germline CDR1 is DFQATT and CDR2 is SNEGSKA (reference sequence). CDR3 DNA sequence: TGCAGTGCTAGGGCGATGAGACTAGGCACAGATACGCAGTATTTT. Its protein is CSARAMRLGTDTQYF.

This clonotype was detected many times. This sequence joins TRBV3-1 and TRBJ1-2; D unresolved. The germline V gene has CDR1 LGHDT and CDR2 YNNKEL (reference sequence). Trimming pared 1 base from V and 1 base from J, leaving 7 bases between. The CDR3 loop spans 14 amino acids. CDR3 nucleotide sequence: TGTGCCAGCAGCCAAGGACGGAATAACTATGGCTACACCTTC. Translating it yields CASSQGRNNYGYTF.

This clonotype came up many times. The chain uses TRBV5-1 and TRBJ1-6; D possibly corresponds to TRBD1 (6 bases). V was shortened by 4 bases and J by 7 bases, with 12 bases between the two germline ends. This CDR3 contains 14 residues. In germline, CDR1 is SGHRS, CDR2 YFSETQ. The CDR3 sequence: CASSPGTINSPLHF. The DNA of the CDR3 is TGCGCCAGCAGCCCTGGGACAATCAATTCACCCCTCCACTTT.

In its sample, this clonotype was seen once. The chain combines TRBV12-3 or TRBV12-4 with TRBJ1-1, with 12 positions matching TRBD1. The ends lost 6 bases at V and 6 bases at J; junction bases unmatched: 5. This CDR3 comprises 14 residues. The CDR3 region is CASSQGQGAAEAFF. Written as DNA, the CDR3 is TGTGCCAGCAGCCAGGGACAGGGGGCCGCTGAAGCTTTCTTT.

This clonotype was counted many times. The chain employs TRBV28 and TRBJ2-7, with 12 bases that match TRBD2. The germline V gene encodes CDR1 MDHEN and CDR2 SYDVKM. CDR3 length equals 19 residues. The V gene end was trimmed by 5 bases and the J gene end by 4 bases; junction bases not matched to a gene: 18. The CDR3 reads CASSPRDLRTSGMLYEQYF. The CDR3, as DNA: TGTGCCAGCAGTCCCCGGGATCTACGGACTAGCGGGATGCTGTACGAGCAGTACTTC.

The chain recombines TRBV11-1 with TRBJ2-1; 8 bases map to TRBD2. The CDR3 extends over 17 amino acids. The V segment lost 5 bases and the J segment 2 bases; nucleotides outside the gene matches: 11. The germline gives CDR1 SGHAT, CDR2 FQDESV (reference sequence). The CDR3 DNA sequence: TGTGCCAGCAGCCCTAGGAGCGGGAGTAGTCCCTACAATGAGCAGTTCTTC. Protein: CASSPRSGSSPYNEQFF. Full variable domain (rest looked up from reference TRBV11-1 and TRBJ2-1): EAEVAQSPRYKITEKSQAVAFWCDPISGHATLYWYRQILGQGPELLVQFQDESVVDDSQLPKDRFSAERLKGVDSTLKIQPAELGDSAMYLCASSPRSGSSPYNEQFFGPGTRLTVL.

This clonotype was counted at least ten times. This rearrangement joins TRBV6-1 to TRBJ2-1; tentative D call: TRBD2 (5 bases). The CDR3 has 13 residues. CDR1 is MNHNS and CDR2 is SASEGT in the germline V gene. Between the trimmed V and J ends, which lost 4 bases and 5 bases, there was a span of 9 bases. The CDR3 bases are TGTGCCAGCAGTGGATACGGGAACAATGAGCAGTTCTTC. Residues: CASSGYGNNEQFF.

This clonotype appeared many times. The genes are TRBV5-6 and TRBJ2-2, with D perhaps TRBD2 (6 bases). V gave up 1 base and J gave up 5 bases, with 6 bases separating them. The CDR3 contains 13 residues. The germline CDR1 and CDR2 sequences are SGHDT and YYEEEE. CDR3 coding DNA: TGTGCCAGCAGCTTGAGCGGGACCGGGGAGCTGTTTTTT. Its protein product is CASSLSGTGELFF.

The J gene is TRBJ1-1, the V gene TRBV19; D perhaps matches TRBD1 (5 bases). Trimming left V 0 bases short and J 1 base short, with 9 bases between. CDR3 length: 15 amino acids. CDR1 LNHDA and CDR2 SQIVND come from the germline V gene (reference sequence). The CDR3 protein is CASSIDGGRNTEAFF. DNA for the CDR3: TGTGCCAGTAGTATAGATGGGGGAAGGAACACTGAAGCTTTCTTT.

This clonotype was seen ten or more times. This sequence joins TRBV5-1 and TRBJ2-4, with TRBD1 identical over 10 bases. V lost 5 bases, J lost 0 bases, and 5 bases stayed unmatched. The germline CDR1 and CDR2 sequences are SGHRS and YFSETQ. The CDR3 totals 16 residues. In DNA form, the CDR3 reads TGCGCCAGCAGAACGACAGGGGGCATAGCCAAAAACATTCAGTACTTC. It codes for CASRTTGGIAKNIQYF.

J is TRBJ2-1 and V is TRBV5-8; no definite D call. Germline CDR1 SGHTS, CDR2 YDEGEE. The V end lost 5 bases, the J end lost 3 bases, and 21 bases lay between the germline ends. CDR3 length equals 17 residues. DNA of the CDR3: TGTGCCAGCAGTTACATTGACGCCAACAAGGACTACAATGAGCAGTTCTTC. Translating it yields CASSYIDANKDYNEQFF. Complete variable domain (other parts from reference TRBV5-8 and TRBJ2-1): EAGVTQSPTHLIKTRGQQATLRCSPISGHTSVYWYQQALGLGLQFLLWYDEGEERNRGNFPPRFSGRQFPNYSSELNVNALELEDSALYLCASSYIDANKDYNEQFFGPGTRLTVL.

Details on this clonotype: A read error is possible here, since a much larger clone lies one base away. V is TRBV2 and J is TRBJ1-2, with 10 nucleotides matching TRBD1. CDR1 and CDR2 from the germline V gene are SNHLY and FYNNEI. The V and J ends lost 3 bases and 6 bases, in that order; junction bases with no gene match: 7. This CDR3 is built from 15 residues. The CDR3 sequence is CASSETGGTYHGYTF. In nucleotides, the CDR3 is TGTGCCAGCAGTGAGACAGGGGGCACGTACCATGGCTACACCTTC. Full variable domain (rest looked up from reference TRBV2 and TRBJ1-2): EPEVTQTPSHQVTQMGQEVILRCVPISNHLYFYWYRQILGQKVEFLVSFYNNEISEKSEIFDDQFSVERPDGSNFTLKIRSTKLEDSAMYFCASSETGGTYHGYTFGSGTRLTVV.

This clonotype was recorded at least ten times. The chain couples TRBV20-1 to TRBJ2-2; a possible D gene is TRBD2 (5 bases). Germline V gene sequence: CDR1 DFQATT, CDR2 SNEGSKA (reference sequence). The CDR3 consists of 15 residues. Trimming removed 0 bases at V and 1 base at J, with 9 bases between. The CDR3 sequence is CSARDAGENTGELFF. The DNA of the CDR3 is TGCAGTGCTAGAGACGCCGGGGAGAACACCGGGGAGCTGTTTTTT.

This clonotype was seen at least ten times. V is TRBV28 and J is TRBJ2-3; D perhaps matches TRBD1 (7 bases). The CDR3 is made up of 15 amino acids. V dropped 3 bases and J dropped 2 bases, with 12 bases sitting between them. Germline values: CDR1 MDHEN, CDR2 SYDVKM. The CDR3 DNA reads TGTGCCAGCAGTTTGGAGGGGGCGAACACAGATACGCAGTATTTT. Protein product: CASSLEGANTDTQYF.

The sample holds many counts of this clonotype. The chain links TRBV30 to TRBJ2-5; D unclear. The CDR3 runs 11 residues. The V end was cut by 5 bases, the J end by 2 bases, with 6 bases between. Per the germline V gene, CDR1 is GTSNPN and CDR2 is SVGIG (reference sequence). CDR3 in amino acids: CAWLGQETQYF. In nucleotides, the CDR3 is TGTGCCTGGTTAGGGCAAGAGACCCAGTACTTC.

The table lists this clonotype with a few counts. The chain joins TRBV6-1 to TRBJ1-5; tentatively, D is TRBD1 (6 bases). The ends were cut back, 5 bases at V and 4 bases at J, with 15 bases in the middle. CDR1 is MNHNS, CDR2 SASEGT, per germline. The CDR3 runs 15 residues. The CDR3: CASSFPQGSNQPQHF. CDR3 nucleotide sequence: TGTGCCAGCAGTTTTCCTCAGGGGTCGAATCAGCCCCAGCATTTT.

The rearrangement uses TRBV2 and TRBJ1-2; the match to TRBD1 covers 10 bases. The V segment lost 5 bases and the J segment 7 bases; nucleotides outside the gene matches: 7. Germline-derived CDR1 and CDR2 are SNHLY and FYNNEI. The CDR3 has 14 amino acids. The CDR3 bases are TGTGCCAGCAGTCGACAGGGGGCCCCAAGTGGCTACACCTTC. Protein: CASSRQGAPSGYTF. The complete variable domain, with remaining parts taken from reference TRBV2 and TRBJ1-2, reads EPEVTQTPSHQVTQMGQEVILRCVPISNHLYFYWYRQILGQKVEFLVSFYNNEISEKSEIFDDQFSVERPDGSNFTLKIRSTKLEDSAMYFCASSRQGAPSGYTFGSGTRLTVV.